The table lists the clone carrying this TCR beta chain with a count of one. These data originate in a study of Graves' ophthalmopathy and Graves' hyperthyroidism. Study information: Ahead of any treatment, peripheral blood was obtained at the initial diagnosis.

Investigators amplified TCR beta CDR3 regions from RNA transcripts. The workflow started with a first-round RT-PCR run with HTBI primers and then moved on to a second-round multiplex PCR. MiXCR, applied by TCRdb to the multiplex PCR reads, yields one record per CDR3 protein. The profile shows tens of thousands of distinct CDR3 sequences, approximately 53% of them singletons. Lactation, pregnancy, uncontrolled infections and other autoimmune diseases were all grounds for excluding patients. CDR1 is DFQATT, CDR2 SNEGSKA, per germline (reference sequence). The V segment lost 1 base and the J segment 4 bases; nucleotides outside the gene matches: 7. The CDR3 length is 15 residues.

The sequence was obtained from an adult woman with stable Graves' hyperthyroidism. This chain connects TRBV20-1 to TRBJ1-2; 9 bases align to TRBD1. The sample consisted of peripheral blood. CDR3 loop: CSARVLGQGSYGYTF. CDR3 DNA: TGCAGTGCTAGAGTTCTTGGACAGGGGAGCTATGGCTACACCTTC.